The rows below give T cell receptor beta chains drawn from one sample of a study of vaccination and CD4 T cells after COVID-19. These receptors' targets are unknown. TCRdb processed the PCR reads anew with MiXCR; each CDR3 protein has one entry. The sample yields about 18,000 distinct CDR3 sequences, 50% to 65% seen once. The sample taken for sequencing was CD4+ T cells from blood, cultured in vitro. Source of these receptors: a human donor who had recovered from COVID-19. Both conserved end residues are part of each CDR3. D genes are given only for firm matches. Size is stated for part of the rows, as once, few or many counts, or as a class when the clone is expanded.

j_call | clone_size | v_call | d_call | cdr3_aa | cdr3_nt
TRBJ2-5 | NA | TRBV15 | NA | CATSRNEGKETQYF | TGTGCCACCAGCAGAAACGAGGGGAAAGAGACCCAGTACTTC
TRBJ1-2 | medium-sized | TRBV5-5 | TRBD1 | CASRPPGQGGFGYTF | TGTGCCAGCAGGCCTCCGGGACAGGGGGGCTTTGGCTACACCTTC
TRBJ1-5 | few | TRBV24-1 | TRBD1 | CATSVGGQGANQPQHF | TGTGCCACCAGTGTAGGAGGACAGGGGGCTAATCAGCCCCAGCATTTT
TRBJ2-2 | NA | TRBV24-1 | NA | CATSDSGRNTGELFF | TGTGCCACCAGTGATTCAGGGCGGAACACCGGGGAGCTGTTTTTT
TRBJ2-3 | NA | TRBV20-1 | NA | CSAPRQRWGTDTQYF | TGCAGTGCTCCTAGGCAGCGGTGGGGCACAGATACGCAGTATTTT
TRBJ2-7 | few | TRBV30 | TRBD2 | CAWSAWEGYGHEQYF | TGTGCCTGGAGTGCTTGGGAGGGCTATGGGCACGAGCAGTACTTC
TRBJ2-3 | NA | TRBV15 | TRBD2 | CATRYGSGRTDTQYF | TGTGCCACCAGGTATGGTAGCGGGAGGACAGATACGCAGTATTTT
TRBJ1-6 | few | TRBV20-1 | TRBD1 | CSANPTGNSPLHF | TGCAGTGCTAATCCGACAGGGAATTCACCCCTCCACTTT
TRBJ1-1 | NA | TRBV20-1 | NA | CSAIIGAMNTETFF | TGCAGTGCTATAATCGGGGCGATGAACACTGAAACTTTCTTT
TRBJ1-2 | few | TRBV27 | TRBD1 | CASSPRDRNYGYTF | TGTGCCAGCAGTCCCAGGGACAGAAACTATGGCTACACCTTC
TRBJ1-1 | few | TRBV7-3 | NA | CASSRNPNTEAFF | TGTGCCAGCAGCCGCAATCCGAACACTGAAGCTTTCTTT
TRBJ1-6 | few | TRBV5-8 | NA | CASSYQRGRESPLHF | TGTGCCAGCAGCTACCAGAGGGGCCGAGAATCACCCCTCCACTTT
TRBJ1-5 | NA | TRBV24-1 | NA | CATSDRMNQPQHF | TGTGCCACCAGTGATCGGATGAATCAGCCCCAGCATTTT
TRBJ2-1 | NA | TRBV21-1 | NA | CASSNRPLSGGTGEQFF | TGTGCCAGCAGCAATAGACCCCTTAGCGGGGGGACTGGGGAGCAGTTCTTC
TRBJ1-2 | NA | TRBV5-1 | TRBD1 | CASSLGTGDGYTF | TGCGCCAGCAGCTTGGGGACAGGCGATGGCTACACCTTC
TRBJ1-3 | NA | TRBV24-1 | NA | CATSDSGQGDGNTIYF | TGTGCCACCAGTGATTCAGGGCAGGGCGATGGAAACACCATATATTTT
TRBJ2-3 | NA | TRBV6-5 | TRBD2 | CASSYFTSGSGTDTQYF | TGTGCCAGCAGTTACTTCACTAGCGGGAGTGGGACAGATACGCAGTATTTT
TRBJ1-6 | few | TRBV7-3 | NA | CASSRFPGSVNSPLHF | TGTGCCAGCAGCCGATTTCCTGGCAGCGTTAATTCACCCCTCCACTTT
TRBJ2-5 | few | TRBV2 | TRBD1 | CASSARDRGEETQYF | TGTGCCAGCAGTGCAAGGGACAGGGGGGAAGAGACCCAGTACTTC
TRBJ2-1 | once | TRBV18 | NA | CASSGELLSYNEQFF | TGTGCCAGCTCAGGCGAACTTCTCTCCTACAATGAGCAGTTCTTC
TRBJ1-3 | NA | TRBV6-1 | NA | CASSESGHGGNTIYF | TGTGCCAGCAGTGAAAGCGGTCACGGTGGAAACACCATATATTTT
TRBJ2-7 | NA | TRBV27 | NA | CASSLSGDEQYF | TGTGCCAGCAGTTTATCCGGGGACGAGCAGTACTTC
TRBJ1-5 | few | TRBV7-2 | NA | CASSLLSNQPQHF | TGTGCCAGCAGCTTACTTAGCAATCAGCCCCAGCATTTT
TRBJ1-1 | NA | TRBV14 | NA | CASSQGAKNTEAFF | TGTGCCAGCAGCCAAGGGGCGAAGAACACTGAAGCTTTCTTT
TRBJ1-1 | NA | TRBV11-2 | NA | CASSSRGGLGTEAFF | TGTGCCAGCAGCTCGCGGGGGGGTTTAGGGACTGAAGCTTTCTTT
TRBJ1-6 | few | TRBV20-1 | NA | CSAIVGPGHNSPLHF | TGCAGTGCAATCGTCGGGCCTGGCCATAATTCACCCCTCCACTTT
TRBJ2-5 | NA | TRBV20-1 | NA | CSARDRGPNQETQYF | TGCAGTGCTAGAGACCGCGGACCCAACCAAGAGACCCAGTACTTC
TRBJ2-2 | NA | TRBV11-2 | NA | CASSPTRSTGELFF | TGTGCCAGCAGCCCAACCAGGAGCACCGGGGAGCTGTTTTTT
TRBJ2-3 | NA | TRBV10-3 | TRBD2 | CATGLAGRTDTQYF | TGTGCCACCGGACTAGCGGGAAGAACAGATACGCAGTATTTT
TRBJ2-2 | few | TRBV19 | NA | CASSMGTPRTGELFF | TGTGCCAGTAGTATGGGGACACCTAGGACCGGGGAGCTGTTTTTT
TRBJ1-2 | NA | TRBV12-3/TRBV12-4 | NA | CASSPRTQRTGRYTF | TGTGCCAGCAGCCCTAGGACCCAACGAACAGGTCGCTACACCTTC
TRBJ1-1 | medium-sized | TRBV20-1 | NA | CSASTGVSWAEAFF | TGCAGTGCTAGCACGGGGGTTAGTTGGGCTGAAGCTTTCTTT
TRBJ2-4 | NA | TRBV15 | NA | CATSRALAKNIQYF | TGTGCCACCAGCAGAGCCCTAGCCAAAAACATTCAGTACTTC
TRBJ1-5 | NA | TRBV18 | TRBD1 | CASSPAQGDQPQHF | TGTGCCAGCTCACCAGCACAGGGGGATCAGCCCCAGCATTTT
TRBJ2-7 | NA | TRBV2 | NA | CASSEYYEQYF | TGTGCCAGCAGTGAATACTACGAGCAGTACTTC
TRBJ1-5 | NA | TRBV6-2/TRBV6-3 | TRBD1 | CASCGQGGSNQPQHF | TGTGCCAGCTGTGGACAGGGAGGGAGCAATCAGCCCCAGCATTTT
TRBJ2-4 | NA | TRBV4-1 | NA | CASSRSREELAKNIQYF | TGCGCCAGCAGCCGATCTCGGGAAGAACTAGCCAAAAACATTCAGTACTTC
TRBJ2-3 | NA | TRBV7-2 | TRBD2 | CASSLATGLATDTQYF | TGTGCCAGCAGCTTAGCGACAGGACTAGCCACAGATACGCAGTATTTT
TRBJ1-5 | few | TRBV15 | TRBD1 | CATRHGTGGNQPQHF | TGTGCCACCAGGCATGGAACAGGGGGCAATCAGCCCCAGCATTTT
TRBJ2-5 | once | TRBV6-1 | NA | CASSGGRYQETQYF | TGTGCCAGCAGTGGCGGTCGGTACCAAGAGACCCAGTACTTC
TRBJ2-7 | NA | TRBV20-1 | TRBD2 | CSARSPGLASEQYF | TGCAGTGCTAGATCTCCGGGACTAGCATCCGAGCAGTACTTC
TRBJ2-7 | NA | TRBV20-1 | NA | CSASPAYEQYF | TGCAGTGCTAGTCCTGCCTACGAGCAGTACTTC
TRBJ2-5 | once | TRBV20-1 | NA | CSAIRTGAETQYF | TGCAGTGCTATCCGAACCGGGGCGGAGACCCAGTACTTC
TRBJ1-2 | NA | TRBV15 | NA | CATSNRYGDYGYTF | TGTGCCACCAGCAATCGGTACGGAGACTATGGCTACACCTTC
TRBJ1-1 | few | TRBV25-1 | NA | CASSERIANTEAFF | TGTGCCAGCAGTGAACGGATCGCAAACACTGAAGCTTTCTTT
TRBJ1-2 | few | TRBV19 | NA | CASNSQGTDYGYTF | TGTGCCAGTAATTCCCAAGGGACGGATTATGGCTACACCTTC
TRBJ1-5 | NA | TRBV6-1 | NA | CASLRQGNQPQHF | TGTGCCAGCTTGAGACAGGGCAATCAGCCCCAGCATTTT
TRBJ2-7 | NA | TRBV6-1 | NA | CASSGQERGLEQYF | TGTGCCAGCAGTGGACAGGAGAGGGGTCTCGAGCAGTACTTC
TRBJ2-3 | NA | TRBV15 | TRBD1 | CATSGGQVTDTQYF | TGTGCCACCAGCGGGGGACAGGTCACAGATACGCAGTATTTT
TRBJ1-5 | NA | TRBV4-2 | NA | CASSQRQGYSNQPQHF | TGTGCCAGCAGCCAACGCCAGGGTTATAGCAATCAGCCCCAGCATTTT
TRBJ1-1 | once | TRBV10-2 | NA | CASSEWWTTEAFF | TGCGCCAGCAGTGAGTGGTGGACGACGGAAGCTTTCTTT
TRBJ2-7 | NA | TRBV30 | TRBD1 | CAWRGRGLANSYEQYF | TGTGCCTGGAGGGGCAGGGGGCTGGCGAACTCCTACGAGCAGTACTTC
TRBJ2-1 | NA | TRBV5-1 | TRBD2 | CASSLWREPPHNEQFF | TGCGCCAGCAGCTTGTGGCGGGAGCCCCCCCACAATGAGCAGTTCTTC
TRBJ1-6 | NA | TRBV7-2 | NA | CASSLGRRSYNSPLHF | TGTGCCAGCAGCTTAGGTCGGAGGTCCTATAATTCACCCCTCCACTTT
TRBJ2-3 | NA | TRBV2 | NA | CASGREYLFTDTQYF | TGTGCCAGCGGCCGGGAGTATCTGTTCACAGATACGCAGTATTTT
TRBJ1-1 | once | TRBV9 | NA | CASSVSGLLNTEAFF | TGTGCCAGCAGCGTATCGGGACTACTGAACACTGAAGCTTTCTTT
TRBJ2-1 | NA | TRBV7-9 | NA | CASSLSYEQFF | TGTGCCAGCAGCTTAAGCTATGAGCAGTTCTTC
TRBJ1-1 | NA | TRBV29-1 | NA | CSVEDNSWNTEAFF | TGCAGCGTTGAAGATAACTCCTGGAACACTGAAGCTTTCTTT
TRBJ1-2 | NA | TRBV30 | NA | CAWKGAGYYGYTF | TGTGCCTGGAAAGGGGCGGGGTACTATGGCTACACCTTC